The entry below describes one T cell receptor beta chain. This clonotype is medium-sized (0.01 to 0.1%). Its target antigen remains unknown. Per-base quality was not reported, and no clone a single base away is much larger than it. The data belong to a study of regulatory and conventional T cells in breast cancer (dated by TCRdb to between 2014 and 2016). Trimming at the junction amounts to 7 bases on V and 1 base on J, and the germline ends lie 10 bases apart. CDR1 and CDR2, per the germline V gene, are SGHAT and FQNNGV. CDR3 length: 13 amino acids, cysteine to phenylalanine. Only the CDR3 part of the read is kept: 39 bases, read in frame from the first base. Library preparation employed PCR. For sequencing, an Illumina MiSeq was employed. In TCRdb, the public reads were trimmed at Q25 with fastp and aligned with MiXCR, with productive beta chains retained. Identical CDR3 protein sequences are pooled into one entry, listed with their most common genes and DNA. The sample table records 10,000 or so distinct CDR3 sequences; 34% of these occur just once. 5.9% of the sample is held by the ten biggest clonotypes.

Source material: conventional T cells from blood. This receptor chain uses TRBV11-2 and TRBJ2-5, with a tentative D gene TRBD2 over 6 matching bases. The source is a male donor in good health. The DNA reads as follows: TGTGCCAGCACCCCGGGGGTCCAAGAGACCCAGTACTTC. Its translation is CASTPGVQETQYF.